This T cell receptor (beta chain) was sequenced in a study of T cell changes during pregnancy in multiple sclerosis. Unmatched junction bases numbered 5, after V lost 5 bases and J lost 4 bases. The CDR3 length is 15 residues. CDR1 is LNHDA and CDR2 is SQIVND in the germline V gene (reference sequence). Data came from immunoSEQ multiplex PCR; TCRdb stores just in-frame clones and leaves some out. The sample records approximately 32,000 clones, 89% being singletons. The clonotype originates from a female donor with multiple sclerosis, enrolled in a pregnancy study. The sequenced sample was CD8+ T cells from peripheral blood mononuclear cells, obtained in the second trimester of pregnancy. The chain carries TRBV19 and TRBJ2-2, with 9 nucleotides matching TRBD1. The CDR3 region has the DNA TGTGCCAGTAGTGCCCGACAGGGGGGCACCGGGGAGCTGTTTTTT. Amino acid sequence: CASSARQGGTGELFF.